This T cell receptor beta chain emerged from a study of control samples from healthy donors and cancer patients. The data were produced by immunoSEQ multiplex PCR, yet TCRdb's version contains in-frame clones alone and is incomplete. The repertoire consists of just over 150,000 clones, with about 90% occurring once and the leading ten covering 12%. This clone has only one observation. The germline CDR1 and CDR2 sequences are SGHVS and FQNEAQ. CDR3 size: 16 residues. The ends were cut back, 3 bases at V and 2 bases at J, with 17 bases in the middle. The chain uses TRBV7-8 and TRBJ2-7; D possibly uses TRBD1 or TRBD2 (9 bases each). The clonotype was recovered from a man aged 25 to 40 in good health. Sequencing input: blood. CDR3 DNA: TGTGCCAGCAGCTTTGCGGGAGGGACAGGGACCTACGAGCAGTACTTC. Protein sequence: CASSFAGGTGTYEQYF.